This T cell receptor beta chain was retrieved from a study of cytomegalovirus exposure and HLA in healthy donors. Study information: Of all 400 or so donors who were genotyped, around 82% belonged to the Caucasian-associated ancestry cluster.

When sampled, the donors appeared nominally healthy, though they likely had unrecorded immune exposures. Whole-study findings and limits: Specificity of three CMV-associated chains for CMV antigens was verified in vitro.

The CDR3 is 16 amino acids. Germline V CDR1 and CDR2: ENHRY, SYGVKD. V lost 3 bases and J 2 bases, leaving 13 bases between the germline ends. This clone was seen many times. Its antigen remains unknown. The PCR made use of 60 Vbeta and 13 Jbeta primers. Sequenced by immunoSEQ multiplex PCR; TCRdb stores in-frame clones only, minus some. The sample holds 150,000 to 200,000 clones, 80% seen once. The rearrangement joins TRBV10-3 to TRBJ2-2; D remains ambiguous. The sample was PBMCs. This receptor was taken from a middle-aged man in good health and CMV-seronegative. Here the CDR3 DNA reads TGTGCCATCAGTGATATGACGGAGCTAAACACCGGGGAGCTGTTTTTT. Its protein product is CAISDMTELNTGELFF.